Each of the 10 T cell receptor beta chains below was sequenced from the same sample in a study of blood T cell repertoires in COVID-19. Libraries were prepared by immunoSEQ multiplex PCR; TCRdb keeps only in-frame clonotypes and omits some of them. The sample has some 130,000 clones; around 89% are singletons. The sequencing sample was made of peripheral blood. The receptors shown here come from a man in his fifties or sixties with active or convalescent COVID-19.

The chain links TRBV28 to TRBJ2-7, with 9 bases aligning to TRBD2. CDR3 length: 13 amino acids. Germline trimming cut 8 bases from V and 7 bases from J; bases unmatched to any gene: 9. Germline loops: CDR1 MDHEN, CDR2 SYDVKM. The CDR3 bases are TGTGCCAGCGGGGCGGGAGGGCCGAGGGAGCAGTACTTC. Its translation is CASGAGGPREQYF. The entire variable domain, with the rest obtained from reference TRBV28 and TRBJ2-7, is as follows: DVKVTQSSRYLVKRTGEKVFLECVQDMDHENMFWYRQDPGLGLRLIYFSYDVKMKEKGDIPEGYSVSREKKERFSLILESASTNQTSMYLCASGAGGPREQYFGPGTRLTVT.

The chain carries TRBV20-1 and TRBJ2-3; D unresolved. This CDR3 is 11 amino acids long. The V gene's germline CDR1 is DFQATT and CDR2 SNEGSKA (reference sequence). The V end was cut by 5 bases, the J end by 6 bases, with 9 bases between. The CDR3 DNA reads TGCAGTGCTCCCCAGTCCGATACGCAGTATTTT. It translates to CSAPQSDTQYF.

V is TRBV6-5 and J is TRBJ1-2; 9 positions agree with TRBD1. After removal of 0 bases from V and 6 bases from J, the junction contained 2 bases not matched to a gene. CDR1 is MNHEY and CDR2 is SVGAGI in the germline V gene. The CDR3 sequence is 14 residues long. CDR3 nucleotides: TGTGCCAGCAGTTACTCAGGGACAGGGCATGGCTACACCTTC. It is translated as CASSYSGTGHGYTF.

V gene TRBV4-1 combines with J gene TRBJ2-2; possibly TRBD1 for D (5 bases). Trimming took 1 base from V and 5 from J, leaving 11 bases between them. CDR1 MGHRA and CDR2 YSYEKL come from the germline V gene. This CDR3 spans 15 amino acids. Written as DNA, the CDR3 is TGCGCCAGCAGCCAAGTAGAGACAGTTACCGGGGAGCTGTTTTTT. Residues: CASSQVETVTGELFF.

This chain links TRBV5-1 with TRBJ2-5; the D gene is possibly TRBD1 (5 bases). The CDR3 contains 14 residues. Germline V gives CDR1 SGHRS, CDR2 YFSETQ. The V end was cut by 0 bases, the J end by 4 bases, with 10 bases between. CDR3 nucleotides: TGCGCCAGCAGCTTGGCCGAAGGGGCAGAGACCCAGTACTTC. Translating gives CASSLAEGAETQYF.

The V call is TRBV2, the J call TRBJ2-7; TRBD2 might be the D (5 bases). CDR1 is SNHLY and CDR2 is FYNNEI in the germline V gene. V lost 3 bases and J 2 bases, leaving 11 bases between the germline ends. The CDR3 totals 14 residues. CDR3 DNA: TGTGCCAGCAGTGACGGGGTTCGCCCCTACGAGCAGTACTTC. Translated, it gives CASSDGVRPYEQYF. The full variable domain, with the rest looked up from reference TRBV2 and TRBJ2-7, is EPEVTQTPSHQVTQMGQEVILRCVPISNHLYFYWYRQILGQKVEFLVSFYNNEISEKSEIFDDQFSVERPDGSNFTLKIRSTKLEDSAMYFCASSDGVRPYEQYFGPGTRLTVT.

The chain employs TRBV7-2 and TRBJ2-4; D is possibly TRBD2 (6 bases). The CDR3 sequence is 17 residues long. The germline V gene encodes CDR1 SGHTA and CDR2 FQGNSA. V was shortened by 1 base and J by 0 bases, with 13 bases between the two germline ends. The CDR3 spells CASSLGGVGIAKNIQYF. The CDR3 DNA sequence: TGTGCCAGCAGCTTAGGCGGGGTGGGAATAGCCAAAAACATTCAGTACTTC.

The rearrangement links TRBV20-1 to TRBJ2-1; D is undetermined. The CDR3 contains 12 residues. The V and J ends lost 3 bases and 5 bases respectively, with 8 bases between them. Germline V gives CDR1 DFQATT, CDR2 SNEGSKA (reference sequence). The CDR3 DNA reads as TGCAGTGCTAGTAGTCAGGACAATGAGCAGTTCTTC. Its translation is CSASSQDNEQFF.

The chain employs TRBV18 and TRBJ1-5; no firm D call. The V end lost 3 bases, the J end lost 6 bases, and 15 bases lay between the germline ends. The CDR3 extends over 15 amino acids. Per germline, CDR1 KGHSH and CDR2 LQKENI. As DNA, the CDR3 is TGTGCCAGCTCACCGATACCGGGATCGAGTCAGCCCCAGCATTTT. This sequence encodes CASSPIPGSSQPQHF.

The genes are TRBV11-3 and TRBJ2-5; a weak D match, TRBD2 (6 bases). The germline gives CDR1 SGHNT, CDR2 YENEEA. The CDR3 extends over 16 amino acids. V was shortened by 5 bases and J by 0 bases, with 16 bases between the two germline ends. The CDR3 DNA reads TGTGCCAGCAGCCCGACGGGGGACGCGTACCAAGAGACCCAGTACTTC. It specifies CASSPTGDAYQETQYF.